This T cell receptor (beta chain) was sequenced for a study of response to subunit inactivated influenza vaccine. Study-level findings and limits: A suggestion made by the authors is that each seasonal influenza vaccination recruits few new T cells.

As to this clonotype: Its matching antigen is unknown.

CDR3 length: 13 residues. Germline-derived CDR1 and CDR2 are SEHNR and FQNEAQ (reference sequence). Between the trimmed V and J ends, which lost 8 bases and 7 bases, there was a span of 18 bases. TCRdb passed the RT-PCR reads through MiXCR, listing each CDR3 protein once. The sample consists of under 800,000 distinct CDR3 sequences, approximately 13% of them appearing once. This clonotype originated in a man aged 45 to 65 who received an inactivated influenza vaccine. The chain carries TRBV7-9 and TRBJ2-7; maybe TRBD1 (6 bases). The sequencing used PBMCs from blood, collected around two weeks before vaccination. DNA for the CDR3: TGTGCCAGCCAAGGGACAACTCCTAGGGAGCAGTACTTC. Protein: CASQGTTPREQYF.